This T cell receptor beta chain was identified during a study of regulatory and conventional T cells in RAG deficiency. Turning to the study itself: In hypomorphic RAG CID or atypical SCID, autoimmunity is frequently associated. Findings and limits, study-wide: In Omenn syndrome, Treg and Tconv repertoires overlapped >75%.

Sequenced by immunoSEQ multiplex PCR; TCRdb stores in-frame clones only, minus some. The table records approximately 10,000 clones, around 94% of them present only once. Comments on this clone: Antigen: not known.

CDR1 is LNHDA and CDR2 is SQIVND in the germline V gene (reference sequence). The CDR3 contains 19 residues. V gave up 4 bases and J gave up 0 bases; unmatched junction bases: 14. Blood CD4+ CD25-low CD127-high conventional T cells supplied the genomic DNA template. The chain couples TRBV19 to TRBJ2-4; the match to TRBD1 covers 8 bases. The TCR comes from a human donor with RAG deficiency presenting as severe combined immunodeficiency. The sequencing input was CD4+ effector T cells sorted from blood. CDR3 DNA: TGTGCCAGTAGTAACCCCTCCAGGACAGGGACTTTAGCCAAAAACATTCAGTACTTC. This sequence encodes CASSNPSRTGTLAKNIQYF.